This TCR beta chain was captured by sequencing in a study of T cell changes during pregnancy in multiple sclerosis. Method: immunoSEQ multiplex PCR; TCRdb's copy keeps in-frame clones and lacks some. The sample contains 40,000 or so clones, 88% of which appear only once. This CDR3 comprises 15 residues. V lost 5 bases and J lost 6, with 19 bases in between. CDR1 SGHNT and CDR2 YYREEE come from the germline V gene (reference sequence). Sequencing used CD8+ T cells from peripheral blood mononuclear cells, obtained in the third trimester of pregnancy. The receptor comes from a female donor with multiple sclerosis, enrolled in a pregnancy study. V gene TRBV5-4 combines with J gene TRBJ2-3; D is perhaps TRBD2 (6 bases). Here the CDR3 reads CASSSGTPALDTQYF. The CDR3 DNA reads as TGTGCCAGCAGTTCCGGGACTCCCGCCCTCGATACGCAGTATTTT.